Listed here are 4 T cell receptor beta chains from one sample, sequenced in a study of tissue T cells after allogeneic stem cell transplantation. Data came from immunoSEQ multiplex PCR; TCRdb stores just in-frame clones and leaves some out. The data contain roughly 5,800 clones, 40% to 50% of them singletons. Noted time point: mouse harvest day 7 after allogeneic transplant. Tail vein injection delivered 10^7 T-cell-depleted bone marrow cells and 10^6 splenic CD5+ T cells. The sequenced sample was gut tissue. These receptors were obtained from a female BALB/c mouse given C57BL/6 T cells with graft-versus-host disease after an allogeneic hematopoietic cell transplant.

To note about this clone: Genes and germline come from the mouse. The observed sequence ends 1 residue before the CDR3 terminus, with the missing tail filled in from the germline J gene. V usage is TRBV2 and J usage is TRBJ2-4; D remains unclear. CDR3 size: 14 residues. CDR1 is LGHNA, CDR2 YSYQKL, per germline. The V gene lost 0 bases and the J gene lost 0 bases, with 4 bases spanning the gap. The CDR3 sequence is CASSQEWSQNTLYF. The sequenced part of the CDR3 DNA is TGTGCCAGCAGCCAAGAGTGGAGTCAAAACACCTTGTAC.

Notes on this clone: Genes here carry mouse names. The read halts 1 residue ahead of the CDR3 end, with the missing end drawn from the germline J gene. The V and J genes are TRBV3 and TRBJ2-2, with TRBD2 identical over 8 bases. Germline V gene lookup returns CDR1 SNHLY and CDR2 FYNGKV (reference sequence). The CDR3 runs to 12 residues. Losses at the gene ends were 5 bases for V and 9 bases for J; bases not matched to a gene: 2. The sequenced part of the CDR3 DNA is TGTGCCAGCAGCAACTGGGGGAGGCAGCTCTAC. It specifies CASSNWGRQLY. The CDR3 as a whole reads CASSNWGRQLYF.

This clone was seen only once. Genes here carry mouse names. The read falls 1 residue short of the CDR3 end, and the missing part is taken from the germline J gene. The J gene is TRBJ2-5, the V gene TRBV29, with D tentatively TRBD1 or TRBD2 (5 bases each). Trimming took 2 bases from V and 6 from J, leaving 12 bases between them. The CDR3 length is 14 residues. Germline CDR1 is MSHET and CDR2 is SYDVDS. This chain's CDR3 is CASSLDGAGDTQYF. The CDR3 DNA, read in part, is TGTGCTAGCAGTTTAGATGGGGCAGGGGACACCCAGTAC.

About this clone itself: Gene names are the mouse ones. The read finishes 1 residue shy of the CDR3 end, and the germline J gene is used to complete it. J is TRBJ1-2 and V is TRBV26; no clear D. This CDR3 has 15 amino acids. Germline values: CDR1 KGHPV, CDR2 FQNQEV (reference sequence). The ends were cut back, 0 bases at V and 0 bases at J, with 8 bases in the middle. CDR3 DNA (partial): TGTGCCAGCAGTCTGTCAGGGCTTGCAAACTCCGACTACACC. As protein: CASSLSGLANSDYT. The complete CDR3 sequence is CASSLSGLANSDYTF.